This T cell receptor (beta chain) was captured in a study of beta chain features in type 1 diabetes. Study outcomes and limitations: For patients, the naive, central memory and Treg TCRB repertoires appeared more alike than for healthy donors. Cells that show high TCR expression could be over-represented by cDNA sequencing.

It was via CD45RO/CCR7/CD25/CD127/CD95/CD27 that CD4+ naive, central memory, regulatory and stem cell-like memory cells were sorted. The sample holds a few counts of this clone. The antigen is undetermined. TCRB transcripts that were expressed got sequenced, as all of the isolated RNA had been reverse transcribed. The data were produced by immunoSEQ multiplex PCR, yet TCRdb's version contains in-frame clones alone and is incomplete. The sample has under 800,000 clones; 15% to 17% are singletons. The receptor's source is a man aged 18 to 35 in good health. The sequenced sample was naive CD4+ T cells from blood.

CDR3 sequence: CASSHPHPSQQFF. The DNA for the CDR3 is TGTGCCAGCAGCCATCCCCACCCCTCTCAGCAGTTCTTC. V is TRBV6-6 and J is TRBJ2-1; D ambiguous. V was pared by 6 bases and J by 11 bases, with 17 bases between. Germline CDR1 reads MNHNY; CDR2 reads SVGAGI (reference sequence). The CDR3 runs to 13 residues.